This T cell receptor beta chain derives from a study of shared clonotypes between healthy human individuals. About the study: Researchers drew samples from two women and a few men aged 18 to 49.

Germline loops: CDR1 SNHLY, CDR2 FYNNEI. V was cut by 5 bases and J by 4 bases, with 14 bases left in between. This CDR3 region has 14 residues. Data came from immunoSEQ multiplex PCR; TCRdb stores just in-frame clones and leaves some out. The sample carries 2 million to 2.5 million clones, approximately 94% recorded once. The chain uses TRBV2 and TRBJ1-1, with D tentatively TRBD1 (5 bases). This receptor was taken from a man aged 18-30 years in good health. The sample taken for sequencing was naive CD4+ T cells sorted from blood. As to subset: CD45RA+ positively selected. The CDR3 sequence is CASSMTESITEAFF. The CDR3 DNA sequence: TGTGCCAGCAGTATGACAGAGTCGATCACTGAAGCTTTCTTT.